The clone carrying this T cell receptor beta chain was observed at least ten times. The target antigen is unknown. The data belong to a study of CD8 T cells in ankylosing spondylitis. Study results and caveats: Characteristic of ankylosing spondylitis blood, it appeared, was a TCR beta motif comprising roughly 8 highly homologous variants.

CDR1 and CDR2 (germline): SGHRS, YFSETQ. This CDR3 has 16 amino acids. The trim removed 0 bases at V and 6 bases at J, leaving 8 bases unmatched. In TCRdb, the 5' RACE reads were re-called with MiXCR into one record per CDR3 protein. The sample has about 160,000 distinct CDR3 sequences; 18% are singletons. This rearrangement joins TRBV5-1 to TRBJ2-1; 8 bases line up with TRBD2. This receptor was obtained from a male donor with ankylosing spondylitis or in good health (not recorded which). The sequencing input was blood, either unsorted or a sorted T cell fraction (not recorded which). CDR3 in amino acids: CASSLGDSGIRNEQFF. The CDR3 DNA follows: TGCGCCAGCAGCTTGGGGGATAGCGGGATCCGCAATGAGCAGTTCTTC.